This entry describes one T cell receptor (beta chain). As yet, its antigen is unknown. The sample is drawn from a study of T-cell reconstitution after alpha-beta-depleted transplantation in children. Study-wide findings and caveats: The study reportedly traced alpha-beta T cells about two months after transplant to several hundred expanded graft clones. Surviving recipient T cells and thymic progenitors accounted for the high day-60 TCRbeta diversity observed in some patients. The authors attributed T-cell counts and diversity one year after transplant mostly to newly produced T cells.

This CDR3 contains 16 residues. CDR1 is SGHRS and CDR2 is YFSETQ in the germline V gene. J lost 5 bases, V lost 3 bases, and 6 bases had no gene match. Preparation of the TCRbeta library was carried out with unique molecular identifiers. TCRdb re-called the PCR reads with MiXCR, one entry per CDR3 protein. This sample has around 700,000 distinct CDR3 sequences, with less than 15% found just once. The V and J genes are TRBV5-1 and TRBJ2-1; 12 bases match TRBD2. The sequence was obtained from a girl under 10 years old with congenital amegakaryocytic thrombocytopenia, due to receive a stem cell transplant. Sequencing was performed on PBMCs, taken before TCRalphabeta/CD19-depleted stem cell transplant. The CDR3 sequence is CASSWVLAGGNNEQFF. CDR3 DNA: TGCGCCAGCAGCTGGGTCCTAGCGGGAGGGAACAATGAGCAGTTCTTC. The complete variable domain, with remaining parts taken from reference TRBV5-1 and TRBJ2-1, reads KAGVTQTPRYLIKTRGQQVTLSCSPISGHRSVSWYQQTPGQGLQFLFEYFSETQRNKGNFPGRFSGRQFSNSRSEMNVSTLELGDSALYLCASSWVLAGGNNEQFFGPGTRLTVL.